The entry below describes one T cell receptor (beta chain). Its specificity is unknown. These data belong to a study of early T cells in non-severe SARS-CoV-2 infection. Study-wide findings and caveats: There was a bias toward anti-spike CD8 responses in VDJdb matching, which missed private and CD4 specificities.

Tagging with unique molecular identifiers was applied to individual cDNA molecules. Each CDR3 protein is one row after TCRdb ran MiXCR on the 5' RACE reads. This sample has about 92,000 distinct CDR3 sequences, with 13% to 15% found just once. Germline V gene lookup returns CDR1 MNHEY and CDR2 SVGAGI. The CDR3 runs 14 residues. V dropped 0 bases and J dropped 8; count of bases not matched to a gene: 5. The chain combines TRBV6-5 with TRBJ1-2; 8 bases fit TRBD1. Input material: whole blood. The receptor comes from an adult who was a healthcare worker with PCR-confirmed SARS-CoV-2 infection or an uninfected control (not recorded which). CDR3 DNA sequence: TGTGCCAGCAGTTACTCGTTCAGGGGGCAGGGCTACACCTTC. This encodes CASSYSFRGQGYTF.